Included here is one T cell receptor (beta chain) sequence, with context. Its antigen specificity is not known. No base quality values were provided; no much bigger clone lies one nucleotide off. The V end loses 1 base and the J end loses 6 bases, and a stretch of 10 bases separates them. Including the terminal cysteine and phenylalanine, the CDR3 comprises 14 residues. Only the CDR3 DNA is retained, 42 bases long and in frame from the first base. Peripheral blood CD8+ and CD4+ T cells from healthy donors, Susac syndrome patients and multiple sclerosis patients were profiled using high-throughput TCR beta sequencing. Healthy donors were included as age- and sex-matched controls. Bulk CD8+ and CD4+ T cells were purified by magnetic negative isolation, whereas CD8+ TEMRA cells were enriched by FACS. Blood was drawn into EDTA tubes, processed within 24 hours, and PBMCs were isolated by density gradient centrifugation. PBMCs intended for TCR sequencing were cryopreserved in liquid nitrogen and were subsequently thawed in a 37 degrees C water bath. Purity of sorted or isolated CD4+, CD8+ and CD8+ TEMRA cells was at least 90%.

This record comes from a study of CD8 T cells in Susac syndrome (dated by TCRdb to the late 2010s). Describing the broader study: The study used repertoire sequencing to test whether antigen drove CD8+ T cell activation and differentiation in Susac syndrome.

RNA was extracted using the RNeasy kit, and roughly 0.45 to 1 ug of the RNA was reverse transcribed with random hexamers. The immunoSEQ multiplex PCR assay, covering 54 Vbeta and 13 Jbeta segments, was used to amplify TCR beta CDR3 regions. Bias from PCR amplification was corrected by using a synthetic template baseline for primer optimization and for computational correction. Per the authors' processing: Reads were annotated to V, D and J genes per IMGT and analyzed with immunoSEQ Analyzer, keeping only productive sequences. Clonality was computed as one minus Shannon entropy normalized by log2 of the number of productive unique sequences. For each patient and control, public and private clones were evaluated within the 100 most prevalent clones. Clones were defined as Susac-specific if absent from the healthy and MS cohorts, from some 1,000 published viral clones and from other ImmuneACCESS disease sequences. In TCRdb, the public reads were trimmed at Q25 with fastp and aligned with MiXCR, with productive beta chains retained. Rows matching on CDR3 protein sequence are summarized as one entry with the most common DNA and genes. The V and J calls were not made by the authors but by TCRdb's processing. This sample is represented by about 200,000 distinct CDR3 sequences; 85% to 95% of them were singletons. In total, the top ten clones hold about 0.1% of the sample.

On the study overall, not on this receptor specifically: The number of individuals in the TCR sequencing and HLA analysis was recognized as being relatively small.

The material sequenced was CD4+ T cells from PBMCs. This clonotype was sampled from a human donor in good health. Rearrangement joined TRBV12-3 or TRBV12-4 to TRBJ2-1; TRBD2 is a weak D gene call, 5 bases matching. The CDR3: CASSLGVRGNEQFF. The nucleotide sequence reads TGTGCCAGCAGTTTAGGAGTACGGGGCAATGAGCAGTTCTTC.